The entry that follows covers one T cell receptor beta chain sequence. The entry originates in a study of blood T cell repertoires in COVID-19. This table comes from immunoSEQ multiplex PCR, and its TCRdb copy is limited to in-frame clones, with some not included. This sample has hundreds of thousands of clones, with 81% found just once. V trimming: 4 bases; J trimming: 0 bases; junction bases outside the gene matches: 7. CDR1 and CDR2 (germline): SGHRS, YFSETQ. The CDR3 contains 15 residues. The chain links TRBV5-1 to TRBJ2-7; 7 bases agree with TRBD2. The sequenced material came from peripheral blood. This sequence originates from a woman aged 80 or over with acute or convalescent COVID-19. The CDR3 loop is CASSLERGSSYEQYF. For the CDR3, the DNA is TGCGCCAGCAGCCTGGAGCGGGGAAGCTCCTACGAGCAGTACTTC.